The clone carrying this T cell receptor beta chain was detected a few times. Antigen unknown. The entry originates in a study of beta chain features in type 1 diabetes. Expressed TCRB transcripts were sequenced, since all the RNA that had been isolated was reverse transcribed. Produced via immunoSEQ multiplex PCR; TCRdb's table is partial and in-frame only. The table has roughly 150,000 clones, roughly 8% seen once; the top ten hold about 0.6%. The study's findings and limits: For TCRB rearrangement, an influence of HLA type remained unresolved here. VDJ junctions from patients with type 1 diabetes contained fewer insertions and more deletions. Sampled from patients, naive, central memory and Treg TCRB repertoires appeared more similar than those sampled from healthy donors.

Sequences were obtained from central memory CD4+ T cells from blood. The sequence came from a man between 18 and 29 years old in good health.

The CDR3 DNA sequence: TGTGCCTGGAGTATATCGGGGGGCGGCTACACCTTC. It specifies CAWSISGGGYTF. The rearrangement joins TRBV30 to TRBJ1-2; TRBD1 is a possible D gene (6 bases). Trimming removed 2 bases from V and 8 bases from J, with 12 bases in between. Germline V gives CDR1 GTSNPN, CDR2 SVGIG (reference sequence). This CDR3 has 12 residues.